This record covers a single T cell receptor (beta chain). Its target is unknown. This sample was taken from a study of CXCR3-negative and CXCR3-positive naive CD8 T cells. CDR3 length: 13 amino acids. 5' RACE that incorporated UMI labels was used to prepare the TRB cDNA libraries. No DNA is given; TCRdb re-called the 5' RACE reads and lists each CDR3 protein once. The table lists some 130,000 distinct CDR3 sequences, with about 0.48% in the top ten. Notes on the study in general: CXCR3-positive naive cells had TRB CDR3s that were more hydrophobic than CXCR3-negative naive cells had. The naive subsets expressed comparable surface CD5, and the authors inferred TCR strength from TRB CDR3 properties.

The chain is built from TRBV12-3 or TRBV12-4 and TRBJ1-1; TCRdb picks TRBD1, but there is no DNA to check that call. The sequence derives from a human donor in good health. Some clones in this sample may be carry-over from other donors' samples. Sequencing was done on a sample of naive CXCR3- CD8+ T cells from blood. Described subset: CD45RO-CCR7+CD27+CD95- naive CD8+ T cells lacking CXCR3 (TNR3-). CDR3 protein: CASSQQGYTEAFF.